This section outlines one T cell receptor (beta chain) sequence together with its context. Assay used: immunoSEQ multiplex PCR; TCRdb lists only in-frame clones, some missing. The sample lists more than 70,000 clones, less than 95% occurring once. The sample originates from a study of T cell changes during pregnancy in multiple sclerosis. J was trimmed by 5 bases and V by 3 bases; bases with no gene match: 8. The CDR3 totals 15 residues. Germline values: CDR1 MNHNS, CDR2 SASEGT. This specimen consisted of peripheral blood, obtained before pregnancy. The receptor was isolated from a female donor with multiple sclerosis, enrolled in a pregnancy study. J is TRBJ2-5 and V is TRBV6-1, with TRBD1 identical over 8 bases. CDR3 in DNA: TGTGCCAGCAGTGATTTTACAGGGGGGAGCGAGACCCAGTACTTC. Translated, it gives CASSDFTGGSETQYF.